Presented here are 5 T cell receptor beta chains from one specimen sequenced in a study of T cell repertoires in cytomegalovirus infection (dated by TCRdb to between 2019 and 2020). Instrument used: Illumina HiSeq 1500. TCRdb reprocessing: public reads trimmed at Q25 with fastp, clones called with MiXCR, in-frame beta chains kept. Each entry merges the rows of one CDR3 protein and shows their most common DNA and genes. The sample table holds fewer than 1,000,000 distinct CDR3 sequences, of which roughly a third were seen once. The biggest ten clones account for over 10% of the sample. The sample's treatment or condition, from its label and the paper: in vitro stimulation with specific CMV peptide epitopes to enrich CMV-specific T cells. These TCRs are of unknown antigen specificity. The input for sequencing was cultured CD8+ T cells from PBMCs, taken from culture after CMV antigen stimulation. These receptors were obtained from a human donor in good health (CMV status not recorded). Some clones in this sample may be carry-over from other donors' samples.

This clonotype turned up a few times. This chain connects TRBV9 to TRBJ2-3; 8 nucleotides line up with TRBD2. V gave up 0 bases and J gave up 3 bases; unmatched junction bases: 3. The CDR3 covers 15 residues. The germline gives CDR1 SGDLS, CDR2 YYNGEE. The CDR3 bases are TGTGCCAGCAGCGTAGCCGGGGGGGCGACAGATACGCAGTATTTT. This codes for CASSVAGGATDTQYF.

V gene TRBV20-1 combines with J gene TRBJ2-1, with TRBD1 matching over 12 bases. The CDR3 consists of 19 residues. The germline CDR1 and CDR2 sequences are DFQATT and SNEGSKA (reference sequence). Losses at the gene ends were 8 bases for V and 0 bases for J; bases not matched to a gene: 17. The CDR3 region is CSPKFPGQGAKGSYNEQFF. The CDR3 bases are TGCAGTCCAAAATTTCCGGGACAGGGGGCGAAAGGCTCCTACAATGAGCAGTTCTTC.

The chain recombines TRBV19 with TRBJ1-2, with D unresolved. CDR3 length equals 15 residues. The V gene lost 7 bases and the J gene lost 6 bases, with 21 bases spanning the gap. Germline V gives CDR1 LNHDA, CDR2 SQIVND (reference sequence). The CDR3 DNA follows: TGTGCCAGTATCGGCCCCGCCCGGTTAAGCCATGGCTACACCTTC. As protein: CASIGPARLSHGYTF.

The gene calls are TRBV6-1 and TRBJ1-4, with D possibly matching TRBD1 (6 bases). Between the trimmed V and J ends, which lost 6 bases and 4 bases, there was a span of 15 bases. Germline assignment: CDR1 MNHNS and CDR2 SASEGT. The CDR3 covers 15 residues. The CDR3 DNA is TGTGCCAGCAGATTCCTGGAGGGGGATAATGAAAAACTGTTTTTT. Its translation: CASRFLEGDNEKLFF.

The sample holds a few counts of this clonotype. The rearrangement uses TRBV12-5 and TRBJ1-4; 7 bases are shared with TRBD1. The ends lost 5 bases at V and 7 bases at J; junction bases unmatched: 7. CDR3 size: 14 residues. In germline, CDR1 is LGHNT, CDR2 FRNRAP. The CDR3 nucleotides are TGTGCTAGTGGTCAGTACAGGGGTGGTGAAAAACTGTTTTTT. It codes for CASGQYRGGEKLFF.